What follows is one T cell receptor (beta chain) and its context. Its target is unknown. Patients were ineligible given autoimmune disease history or systemic immunosuppression. TCRdb's copy holds only in-frame clones and misses some; the assay was immunoSEQ multiplex PCR. The sample includes nearly 80,000 clones, around 94% seen only once; the top ten take roughly 9.8%. The entry originates in a study of OX40 agonist ivuxolimab in advanced cancers. Study-wide background: A mean age of roughly 60 years, range roughly 20 to 85, was recorded, and approximately 85% were male. Three dose-escalation patients had partial responses: one with hepatocellular carcinoma and two with cutaneous melanoma.

The V gene's germline CDR1 is SGDLS and CDR2 YYNGEE. V shed 3 bases, J shed 2 bases, and the junction held 3 bases outside the gene matches. This CDR3 region has 15 residues. Points from the study as a whole: Expanded peripheral T cells had an undetermined antigen specificity.

The receptor was isolated from an adult with an advanced solid tumor such as melanoma, head and neck, liver or kidney cancer. This chain connects TRBV9 to TRBJ2-3; 10 bases map to TRBD2. The material sequenced was CD4+ or CD8+ T cells sorted from blood, taken in a trial of the OX40 agonist ivuxolimab. DNA of the CDR3: TGTGCCAGCAGCGCTACTAGCGGGGTCACAGATACGCAGTATTTT. This sequence encodes CASSATSGVTDTQYF.